This T cell receptor (beta chain) was profiled in a study of vaccination effects on CD4 cells after COVID-19. For this clone: The antigen is unknown.

The CDR3 is 16 residues long. The germline V gene encodes CDR1 MNHEY and CDR2 SVGEGT. The V end lost 2 bases, the J end lost 1 base, and 13 bases lay between the germline ends. Sequenced by immunoSEQ multiplex PCR; TCRdb stores in-frame clones only, minus some. The data hold over 25,000 clones, with about 70% observed a single time. Pools of viral peptides were used by the ViraFEST assay to expand antigen-specific CD4+ T cells ahead of sequencing. Following culture for roughly 10 days, CD4+ T cells were isolated. Testing of the vaccine recipients showed negative nucleocapsid antibodies and no prior SARS-CoV-2 infection.

The gene calls are TRBV6-2 or TRBV6-3 and TRBJ2-3; D is unclear. The sample here was CD4+ T cells from PBMCs cultured with HCoV-NL63 spike peptides, taken before COVID-19 vaccination. The receptor's source is a human donor who received a COVID-19 vaccine. The CDR3 is CASSYPSFRGTDTQYF. The DNA of the CDR3 is TGTGCCAGCAGTTACCCAAGCTTTCGGGGCACAGATACGCAGTATTTT.